This TCR beta chain is from a study of shared clonotypes between healthy human individuals. Study-level findings and limits: Estimated richness was generally greater in naive than memory subsets. Between four donors, naive CD4 clonotypes were shared at a level of about 5%.

The table came from immunoSEQ multiplex PCR; TCRdb's copy has only in-frame clones and leaves some out. The sample records about 360,000 clones, 70% to 75% being singletons. CDR3 length: 15 residues. From germline, CDR1 is SGHDT and CDR2 YYEEEE. Trimming removed 4 bases from V and 6 bases from J; junction bases left unmatched: 3. This clone was seen only a few times. Its antigen remains unknown. The sequenced sample consisted of memory CD4+ T cells sorted from blood. As for subset: CD45RA-negative fraction. The chain employs TRBV5-6 and TRBJ2-1; 14 bases fit TRBD2. The receptor was isolated from a man aged 25-40 years in good health. This chain's CDR3 is CASSLGLAGGNEQFF. In DNA form, the CDR3 reads TGTGCCAGCAGCCTCGGACTAGCGGGAGGCAATGAGCAGTTCTTC.